The rows below give T cell receptor beta chains drawn from one sample of a study of blood T cell repertoires in COVID-19. Here immunoSEQ multiplex PCR was the method, and the copy in TCRdb shows in-frame clones only, minus some. Of approximately 140,000 clones listed, about four fifths were seen once; the top ten hold 5.5% to 7%. Sequenced material: peripheral blood. The receptors here all came from a human donor in a cohort sampled during active COVID-19. Each CDR3 is given with its conserved first and last residue. The D gene is left open where the match is weak. Part of the rows lack a size; the others show once, few, many or a class for expanded clones.

V	D	J	length	size	DNA	CDR3
TRBV1	.	TRBJ2-7	17	few	TGCACCAGCAGCCAAGTGACGGGAGCGGGGGGTACCTACGAGCAGTACTTC	CTSSQVTGAGGTYEQYF
TRBV5-4	.	TRBJ1-1	14	.	TGTGCCAGCAGCTTGGAGGGTGACAGAAATGAAGCTTTCTTT	CASSLEGDRNEAFF
TRBV19	.	TRBJ1-5	15	.	TGTGCCAGTACCGGACAACCCTACCTTAATCAGCCCCAGCATTTT	CASTGQPYLNQPQHF
TRBV11-3	.	TRBJ2-5	16	.	TGTGCCAGCAGCTTAACTCCGTGGGTTAGAGGAGAGACCCAGTACTTC	CASSLTPWVRGETQYF
TRBV6-5	.	TRBJ1-1	13	.	TGTGCCAGCAGTACCGTCCCGGACACTGAAGCTTTCTTT	CASSTVPDTEAFF
TRBV19	TRBD1	TRBJ1-1	13	.	TGTGCCAGTAGTACCCACAGGGGGGCTGAAGCTTTCTTT	CASSTHRGAEAFF
TRBV19	TRBD1	TRBJ1-1	17	.	TGTGCCAGTAGGAGGTCCGGGACAGGGGGCATTTCCCCTGAAGCTTTCTTT	CASRRSGTGGISPEAFF
TRBV29-1	.	TRBJ2-7	10	.	TGCAGCGTAGTAGAGTACGAGCAGTACTTC	CSVVEYEQYF
TRBV7-4	.	TRBJ2-7	13	.	TGTGCCAGCAGCCTACTTCGAGGGCACGAGCAGTACTTC	CASSLLRGHEQYF
TRBV20-1	TRBD1	TRBJ1-2	14	.	TGCAGTGCTAGTCCCGGGACAGTAAACTATGGCTACACCTTC	CSASPGTVNYGYTF
TRBV3-1/TRBV3-2	TRBD2	TRBJ2-3	16	.	TGTGCCAGCAGGGGACTAGCGGGGGGGCCCACAGATACGCAGTATTTT	CASRGLAGGPTDTQYF
TRBV4-1	TRBD1	TRBJ2-5	15	.	TGCGCCAGCAGCCAAGACGGGACAGGGAGAGAGACCCAGTACTTC	CASSQDGTGRETQYF
TRBV3-1/TRBV3-2	.	TRBJ1-2	15	once	TGTGCCAGCAGCCCGGACAGCACCTTGGGCTATGGCTACACCTTC	CASSPDSTLGYGYTF
TRBV24-1	TRBD1	TRBJ2-1	16	.	TGTGCCACCAGCGGGGACAACAGGGGGCTGCTGAATGAGCAGTTCTTC	CATSGDNRGLLNEQFF
TRBV29-1	TRBD1	TRBJ2-7	13	.	TGCAGCGTTGCGGGGGCCAGGGGGCTTGAGCAGTACTTC	CSVAGARGLEQYF
TRBV7-8	TRBD1	TRBJ2-3	12	once	TGTGCCAGCAGCTTAGGGGACAGGGCGAAGTATTTT	CASSLGDRAKYF
TRBV15	TRBD1	TRBJ1-5	17	.	TGTGCCACCAGCAGAGACCTGGGGACAGGGGGGGATCAGCCCCAGCATTTT	CATSRDLGTGGDQPQHF
TRBV9	TRBD2	TRBJ2-3	21	.	TGTGCCAGCAGCGGGGGACTAGCGGGGGTCTTTTGGCTTACTAGCACAGATACGCAGTATTTT	CASSGGLAGVFWLTSTDTQYF
TRBV9	.	TRBJ1-1	15	.	TGTGCCAGCAGCGTAGGCCCGGGACAAAACACTGAAGCTTTCTTT	CASSVGPGQNTEAFF
TRBV2	.	TRBJ1-1	12	few	TGTGCCAGCGGCTTTTTGAACACTGAAGCTTTCTTT	CASGFLNTEAFF
TRBV7-7	TRBD1	TRBJ1-1	13	.	TGTGCTAGCAGCTTGGGACAGGGCGCTGAAGCTTTCTTT	CASSLGQGAEAFF
TRBV6-5	TRBD1	TRBJ2-2	15	.	TGTGCCAGCAGCCCCGACAGGGGTGTACCCGGGGAGCTGTTTTTT	CASSPDRGVPGELFF
TRBV5-4	.	TRBJ1-1	16	few	TGTGCCAGCAGCTTGCCGCGGGGGGACCAGAACACTGAAGCTTTCTTT	CASSLPRGDQNTEAFF
TRBV7-9	TRBD1	TRBJ1-6	13	.	TGTGCCAGCAGCCCGGGACAGGGTTCACCCCTCCACTTT	CASSPGQGSPLHF
TRBV9	.	TRBJ2-1	13	few	TGTGCCAGCAGCGCAACTCGGGGCAATGAGCAGTTCTTC	CASSATRGNEQFF
TRBV7-2	TRBD1	TRBJ2-5	16	.	TGTGCCAGCAGCCGCCGGGACAGGGGAAACCAAGAGACCCAGTACTTC	CASSRRDRGNQETQYF
TRBV6-5	TRBD1	TRBJ1-5	14	.	TGTGCCAGCAGACCGGGACAGGATCATCAGCCCCAGCATTTT	CASRPGQDHQPQHF
TRBV2	TRBD2	TRBJ2-1	13	.	TGTGCCAGCAGTGTCATACTAGCGGGGGAGCAGTTCTTC	CASSVILAGEQFF
TRBV11-3	TRBD2	TRBJ2-2	15	.	TGTGCCAGCAGCTTCTCAACTAGCGCGGGCGGGGAGCTGTTTTTT	CASSFSTSAGGELFF
TRBV19	TRBD1	TRBJ1-6	16	.	TGTGCCAGTAGTATATCTAACAGGGGTAATAATTCACCCCTCCACTTT	CASSISNRGNNSPLHF
TRBV3-1/TRBV3-2	TRBD1	TRBJ1-1	13	.	TGTGCCAGCAGAGCCGGGACAGGGGAAGAAGCTTTCTTT	CASRAGTGEEAFF
TRBV28	TRBD1	TRBJ2-1	16	.	TGTGCCAGCAGTTTAAACCGGGACAGCCTATACAATGAGCAGTTCTTC	CASSLNRDSLYNEQFF
TRBV18	.	TRBJ2-7	12	.	TGTGCCAGCCCACCCAGCTCCTACGAGCAGTACTTC	CASPPSSYEQYF
TRBV7-6	TRBD2	TRBJ2-1	16	.	TGTGCCAGCAGCCCTTCGGCGGGGGTGGGCGTTAATGAGCAGTTCTTC	CASSPSAGVGVNEQFF
TRBV28	TRBD2	TRBJ2-5	15	.	TGTGCCAGCAGCCCGACTAGGAGGCGGGGGGAGACCCAGTACTTC	CASSPTRRRGETQYF
TRBV11-2	.	TRBJ1-1	15	.	TGTGCCAGCAGCTTAGTACTGGCAGGGACAACTGAAGCTTTCTTT	CASSLVLAGTTEAFF
TRBV27	.	TRBJ2-7	15	.	TGTGCCAGCAGACTAGGGTGGGTAGGCGCTTACGAGCAGTACTTC	CASRLGWVGAYEQYF
TRBV6-4	TRBD1	TRBJ1-1	14	.	TGTGCCAGCAGTGCGGGGACAGGGGGGATGCGAGCTTTCTTT	CASSAGTGGMRAFF
TRBV7-3	.	TRBJ2-3	14	.	TGTGCCAGCAGCTTAGGCGGGCGGACAGATACGCAGTATTTT	CASSLGGRTDTQYF
TRBV9	.	TRBJ1-5	14	.	TGTGCCAGCAGCGTTGGGGGGGACTATCAGCCCCAGCATTTT	CASSVGGDYQPQHF
TRBV2	TRBD1	TRBJ2-1	15	.	TGTGCCAGCAGTCCCGGGACAGGGGAGAATAATGAGCAGTTCTTC	CASSPGTGENNEQFF
TRBV3-1/TRBV3-2	TRBD1	TRBJ1-3	16	.	TGTGCCAGCAGCCTAGGACAGGGTGACTCTGGAAACACCATATATTTT	CASSLGQGDSGNTIYF